This passage covers 13 T cell receptor beta chains from one sample sequenced in a study of beta chain features in type 1 diabetes. Sequencing targeted expressed TCRB transcripts, as all isolated RNA had been reverse transcribed. Generated by immunoSEQ multiplex PCR, the TCRdb table keeps only in-frame clones and is missing some. The sample holds 300,000 to 350,000 clones, 20% seen once. Sequenced: naive CD4+ T cells from blood. The receptors here all came from a woman younger than 30 in good health.

This clone showed up just a few times. This chain links TRBV4-2 with TRBJ2-3, with 9 bases matching TRBD1. J gave up 4 bases and V 4 bases, and 6 bases lay outside the gene matches. This CDR3 is 15 amino acids long. The germline V gene encodes CDR1 LGHNA and CDR2 YNFKEQ. The CDR3 region is CASSLTGGSADTQYF. The CDR3, as DNA: TGTGCCAGCAGCCTCACAGGGGGCTCGGCAGATACGCAGTATTTT.

This chain uses TRBV5-1 with TRBJ2-3; possibly TRBD2 for D (5 bases). Trimming removed 6 bases at V and 2 bases at J, with 13 bases between. Germline CDR1 SGHRS, CDR2 YFSETQ. The CDR3 sequence is 14 residues long. CDR3 DNA sequence: TGCGCCAGCATGAGGGAGACCCACACAGATACGCAGTATTTT. Its translation: CASMRETHTDTQYF.

The chain recombines TRBV5-6 with TRBJ1-6, with D hard to call. The V gene's germline CDR1 is SGHDT and CDR2 YYEEEE. CDR3 length: 12 amino acids. Trimming shortened V by 5 bases and J by 9 bases, and 9 bases separated the two germline ends. CDR3 nucleotides: TGTGCCAGCAGACGGGTGGGTTCACCCCTCCACTTT. Translated: CASRRVGSPLHF.

This chain uses TRBV2 with TRBJ2-7; D is possibly TRBD2 (6 bases). The CDR3 loop spans 15 amino acids. Germline CDR1 reads SNHLY; CDR2 reads FYNNEI. The CDR3 sequence: CASFRVGSGPREQYF. The CDR3 DNA follows: TGTGCTTCCTTCCGGGTGGGTAGCGGCCCTCGCGAGCAGTACTTC.

This CDR3 reads CAWSATEATEAFF. The CDR3 bases are TGTGCCTGGAGTGCTACTGAGGCCACTGAAGCTTTCTTT. The chain has TRBV30 and TRBJ1-1, with D hard to call. CDR1 and CDR2 (germline): GTSNPN, SVGIG (reference sequence). Trimming took 1 base from V and 4 from J, leaving 10 bases between them. CDR3 length: 13 residues.

The chain has TRBV7-9 and TRBJ2-1; 8 bases map to TRBD1. The germline gives CDR1 SEHNR, CDR2 FQNEAQ (reference sequence). The CDR3 runs to 14 residues. V shed 5 bases, J shed 14 bases, and the junction held 14 bases outside the gene matches. CDR3 sequence (DNA): TGTGCCAGCAGCCTACTCGGACAGGGAGCATCAAAGTTCTTC. The encoded protein is CASSLLGQGASKFF.

This clone was seen more than once but under ten times. V and J are TRBV5-1 and TRBJ2-3; possible D gene TRBD1, 6 bases. Germline CDR1 reads SGHRS; CDR2 reads YFSETQ. V lost 1 base to trimming and J lost 0 bases, with 15 bases between them. This CDR3 comprises 17 residues. The CDR3: CASSLRRQASSTDTQYF. The CDR3 DNA is TGCGCCAGCAGCTTGAGAAGACAGGCCTCTAGCACAGATACGCAGTATTTT. The entire variable domain, with the rest obtained from reference TRBV5-1 and TRBJ2-3, is as follows: KAGVTQTPRYLIKTRGQQVTLSCSPISGHRSVSWYQQTPGQGLQFLFEYFSETQRNKGNFPGRFSGRQFSNSRSEMNVSTLELGDSALYLCASSLRRQASSTDTQYFGPGTRLTVL.

The rearrangement links TRBV7-9 to TRBJ1-2; 7 bases are a match to TRBD1. Germline CDR1 is SEHNR and CDR2 is FQNEAQ (reference sequence). Trimming at V came to 3 bases and at J to 8 bases, leaving 6 bases not matched to a gene. CDR3 length: 13 amino acids. The CDR3, as DNA: TGTGCCAGCAGCTTCGACAGGGCGCACGGCTACACCTTC. Its protein is CASSFDRAHGYTF.

The gene calls are TRBV5-1 and TRBJ2-3; 8 bases align to TRBD1. From germline, CDR1 is SGHRS and CDR2 YFSETQ. The CDR3 spans 14 residues. The V segment lost 3 bases and the J segment 2 bases; nucleotides outside the gene matches: 2. As DNA, the CDR3 is TGCGCCAGCAGCTCAGGGGGCCCCACAGATACGCAGTATTTT. Protein product: CASSSGGPTDTQYF. The full variable domain, in which reference TRBV5-1 and TRBJ2-3 provide the parts outside the CDR3, is KAGVTQTPRYLIKTRGQQVTLSCSPISGHRSVSWYQQTPGQGLQFLFEYFSETQRNKGNFPGRFSGRQFSNSRSEMNVSTLELGDSALYLCASSSGGPTDTQYFGPGTRLTVL.

This clone was observed a few times. The chain couples TRBV30 to TRBJ2-2; D unclear. Germline CDR1 is GTSNPN and CDR2 is SVGIG (reference sequence). The V end was cut by 0 bases, the J end by 7 bases, with 6 bases between. The CDR3 runs 12 residues. CDR3 sequence reads: CAWSVMSGELFF. The DNA of the CDR3 is TGTGCCTGGAGTGTAATGAGCGGGGAGCTGTTTTTT.

This clone was observed a few times. The V call is TRBV30, the J call TRBJ1-1, with 7 positions matching TRBD1. Germline CDR1 GTSNPN, CDR2 SVGIG (reference sequence). This CDR3 has 13 residues. V trimming: 5 bases; J trimming: 3 bases; junction bases outside the gene matches: 6. The CDR3 is CAWGPGTDTEAFF. For the CDR3, the DNA is TGTGCCTGGGGGCCCGGGACAGACACTGAAGCTTTCTTT.

Remarks on this clone: At one end the junction does not follow the germline gene, possibly because of a read error. This chain connects TRBV19 to TRBJ1-6; 7 nucleotides align to TRBD1. The CDR3 covers 13 residues. Germline CDR1 reads LNHDA; CDR2 reads SQIVND (reference sequence). The CDR3 spells CASSNGDSSLVNF. The CDR3 DNA follows: TGTGCCAGTAGCAACGGGGACAGCTCCCTCGTAAACTTT.

This clone was observed a handful of times. CDR3: CASSRRENSPLHF. CDR3 DNA sequence: TGCGCCAGCAGCCGCAGGGAAAATTCACCCCTCCACTTT. V and J are TRBV4-3 and TRBJ1-6, with D possibly being TRBD1 (5 bases). V was shortened by 4 bases and J by 7 bases, with 8 bases between the two germline ends. The CDR3 totals 13 residues. The V gene's germline CDR1 is LGHNA and CDR2 YSLEER.